Following are 18 T cell receptor beta chains from one sample sequenced in a study of blood T cells in healthy people across ages. PCR was performed a second time for roughly 7 to 11 cycles using a sample-barcoded 5' primer and a J-beta primer mix. TCRdb re-derived calls from the 5' RACE reads in MiXCR, one entry per CDR3 protein. The sample lists 900,000 to 950,000 distinct CDR3 sequences; around 29% were seen once. These records were also assigned to another study, of T cells of mothers and their children.

Material: blood. All receptors derive from a woman between 40 and 55 years old in good health.

The chain joins TRBV5-1 to TRBJ2-7, with D perhaps matching TRBD1 (6 bases). Germline assignment: CDR1 SGHRS and CDR2 YFSETQ. Trimming took 3 bases from V and 2 from J, leaving 18 bases between them. The CDR3 is made up of 16 amino acids. As DNA, the CDR3 is TGCGCCAGCAGCTCTACCGACAGGTCAGTGGCCTACGAGCAGTACTTC. It codes for CASSSTDRSVAYEQYF.

This clonotype was seen a handful of times. The rearrangement uses TRBV7-2 and TRBJ2-1; D might be TRBD1 (6 bases). This CDR3 is 15 amino acids long. Trimming shortened V by 5 bases and J by 8 bases, and 19 bases separated the two germline ends. The V gene's germline CDR1 is SGHTA and CDR2 FQGNSA. The CDR3 is CASSPQGLSCDEQFF. DNA of the CDR3: TGTGCCAGCAGCCCACAGGGCCTCTCCTGCGATGAGCAGTTCTTC.

The chain's CDR3 is CASSLDPSSGAFLGYTF. The DNA of the CDR3 is TGTGCCAGCAGCTTAGATCCCTCGTCAGGGGCCTTTCTGGGCTACACCTTC. The chain employs TRBV11-2 and TRBJ1-2, with a weak D call TRBD1 (6 bases). CDR1 SGHAT and CDR2 FQNNGV come from the germline V gene. V gave up 0 bases and J gave up 8 bases, with 22 bases separating them. The CDR3 sequence is 17 residues long.

This clonotype came up a few times. The chain has TRBV5-1 and TRBJ2-1; TRBD2 aligns across 16 bases. CDR1 and CDR2 from the germline V gene are SGHRS and YFSETQ. This CDR3 comprises 19 residues. V lost 6 bases and J lost 3; bases outside the gene matches: 12. CDR3 protein: CASTEPGLAGGPFYNEQFF. As DNA, the CDR3 is TGCGCCAGCACCGAGCCGGGACTAGCGGGGGGGCCCTTCTACAATGAGCAGTTCTTC.

This clonotype came up many times. The V gene is TRBV29-1, the J gene TRBJ2-7, with D perhaps assigned TRBD1 or TRBD2 (6 bases each). This CDR3 region has 15 residues. Germline lookup yields CDR1 SQVTM and CDR2 ANQGSEA. Trimming pared 7 bases from V and 3 bases from J, leaving 22 bases between. The CDR3 nucleotides read TGCAGCGCCGTGAGGGGGGCGTCGTCCAACTACGAGCAGTACTTC. Its protein is CSAVRGASSNYEQYF.

This clonotype showed up many times. The chain combines TRBV10-3 with TRBJ1-2; 7 nucleotides align to TRBD1. The CDR3 extends over 13 amino acids. V was clipped by 10 bases and J by 3 bases; unmatched bases: 8. CDR1 and CDR2 (germline): ENHRY, SYGVKD. DNA of the CDR3: TGTGCCAGTCTAAGCGGGACAGACTATGGCTACACCTTC. The encoded protein is CASLSGTDYGYTF.

The V and J genes are TRBV25-1 and TRBJ2-7; 10 nucleotides line up with TRBD1. CDR3 size: 17 residues. Germline V gives CDR1 MGHDK, CDR2 SYGVNS. The trim removed 4 bases at V and 5 bases at J, leaving 14 bases unmatched. This CDR3 reads CASSARRGRDRGNEQYF. CDR3 DNA sequence: TGTGCCAGCAGTGCTCGGAGGGGGCGGGACAGGGGAAACGAGCAGTACTTC.

The rearrangement joins TRBV25-1 to TRBJ1-6; D may be TRBD1 (5 bases). Germline V gene data show CDR1 as MGHDK and CDR2 as SYGVNS. With 2 bases removed from V and 9 bases from J, the gap between germline ends came to 14 bases. The CDR3 length is 15 residues. Here the CDR3 reads CASSEEGRVASPLHF. The CDR3 bases are TGTGCCAGCAGTGAAGAGGGCAGGGTGGCTTCACCCCTCCACTTT.

On this clonotype: A much larger clone sits a single nucleotide away, making a read error possible. This rearrangement joins TRBV20-1 to TRBJ1-6; the match to TRBD1 covers 7 bases. The V gene's germline CDR1 is DFQATT and CDR2 SNEGSKA (reference sequence). V lost 1 base, J lost 5 bases, and 2 bases stayed unmatched. The CDR3 loop spans 14 amino acids. Written as DNA, the CDR3 is TGCAGTGCTAGAGGAGGGACAGATAATTCACCCCTCCACTTT. Its protein is CSARGGTDNSPLHF.

This clonotype has ten or more counts. The chain carries TRBV12-3 or TRBV12-4 and TRBJ2-7; 9 bases line up with TRBD1. The V segment lost 3 bases and the J segment 3 bases; nucleotides outside the gene matches: 3. The CDR3 is 14 amino acids. CDR3 residues: CASSLDRGDYEQYF. CDR3 nucleotides: TGTGCCAGCAGTTTGGACAGGGGAGACTACGAGCAGTACTTC.

Concerning this clonotype itself: Being one base from a much bigger clone, this may be a read error. The chain couples TRBV7-9 to TRBJ2-5, with D hard to call. V was clipped by 5 bases and J by 1 base, with 14 bases between them. Germline V gene lookup returns CDR1 SEHNR and CDR2 FQNEAQ (reference sequence). The CDR3 totals 15 residues. The CDR3 here is CASSRHGMPQETQYF. CDR3 bases: TGTGCCAGCAGCCGACATGGGATGCCCCAAGAGACCCAGTACTTC. The full variable domain, in which reference TRBV7-9 and TRBJ2-5 provide the parts outside the CDR3, is DTGVSQNPRHKITKRGQNVTFRCDPISEHNRLYWYRQTLGQGPEFLTYFQNEAQLEKSRLLSDRFSAERPKGSFSTLEIQRTEQGDSAMYLCASSRHGMPQETQYFGPGTRLLVL.

This clonotype was found a few times. This sequence joins TRBV3-1 and TRBJ2-3; a possible D gene is TRBD1 (6 bases). Germline V gene lookup returns CDR1 LGHDT and CDR2 YNNKEL (reference sequence). V was clipped by 0 bases and J by 5 bases, with 15 bases between them. The CDR3 loop spans 16 amino acids. In DNA form, the CDR3 reads TGTGCCAGCAGCCAAGATTGGGCAGCCAGGGGAGATACGCAGTATTTT. Translated: CASSQDWAARGDTQYF.

This clonotype appeared many times. The chain has TRBV10-3 and TRBJ2-5, with TRBD1 matching 11 bases. The CDR3 is 16 residues long. Germline V gene data show CDR1 as ENHRY and CDR2 as SYGVKD. With V trimmed by 4 bases and J by 3 bases, 7 bases remained unmatched. CDR3 DNA: TGTGCCATCAGTGCCCGGACAGGGGGCGGGAAAGAGACCCAGTACTTC. Encoded protein: CAISARTGGGKETQYF.

This clonotype was recorded at least ten times. The chain combines TRBV7-3 with TRBJ2-7, with D unclear. This CDR3 comprises 14 residues. V was clipped by 2 bases and J by 0 bases, with 8 bases between them. The germline gives CDR1 SGHTA, CDR2 FQGTGA. Here the CDR3 reads CASSLGPRSYEQYF. In DNA form, the CDR3 reads TGTGCCAGCAGCTTAGGGCCCCGCTCCTACGAGCAGTACTTC.

A remark on this clonotype: No conserved phenylalanine or tryptophan is present at the end of the CDR3, so a read error is the likely explanation. The V call is TRBV27, the J call TRBJ2-2; D tentatively fits TRBD1 or TRBD2 (6 bases each). This CDR3 region has 16 residues. V was shortened by 0 bases and J by 7 bases, with 15 bases between the two germline ends. Looked up from germline, CDR1 is MNHEY and CDR2 is SMNVEV (reference sequence). The CDR3, as DNA: TGTGCCAGCAGTTTATCTCGGGGGCAGGGGAACGGGGAGCTGTTTTTG. It translates to CASSLSRGQGNGELFL.

This clonotype has more than one count but fewer than ten. The rearrangement uses TRBV5-1 and TRBJ2-3; tentatively, D is TRBD2 (6 bases). The ends were cut back, 4 bases at V and 2 bases at J, with 11 bases in the middle. The CDR3 has 14 residues. Germline assignment: CDR1 SGHRS and CDR2 YFSETQ. The DNA of the CDR3 is TGCGCCAGCAGCCTGGGACTTAACACAGATACGCAGTATTTT. This translates into CASSLGLNTDTQYF.

Turning to this clonotype: A much larger clone is a single base away; this may be a read error. This chain uses TRBV12-3 or TRBV12-4 with TRBJ2-7; D is ambiguous. The CDR3 spans 14 residues. For the CDR3, the DNA is TGTGCCAGCAGCCTCGAAGCCGTGAACGACGAGCGGTACTTC. Translated, it gives CASSLEAVNDERYF.

In this sample, this clonotype turned up many times. The chain uses TRBV7-2 and TRBJ1-2, with D perhaps matching TRBD1 (6 bases). CDR3 length equals 12 residues. CDR1 and CDR2 (germline): SGHTA, FQGNSA. V shed 5 bases and J shed 7 bases, with 11 bases lying between them. CDR3 sequence reads: CASSAQGIGYTF. The CDR3 bases are TGTGCCAGCAGCGCACAGGGCATTGGCTACACCTTC.